The sequence of this TCR beta chain was determined in a study of cytomegalovirus exposure and HLA in healthy donors. Study outcomes and limitations: A link between a missense DCLRE1C variant and TCR beta V- and J-gene trimming emerged from a later analysis. Sequencing had likely introduced a cluster of highly shared sequence variants as an artifact.

The PCR ran on 60 Vbeta and 13 Jbeta primers. Clones were sequenced by immunoSEQ multiplex PCR, and TCRdb holds only the in-frame ones, with some missing. This table has about 75,000 clones, around 80% appearing once. As concerns this clone: Its antigen is currently unknown.

Germline V gene sequence: CDR1 MDHEN, CDR2 SYDVKM. CDR3 length equals 17 residues. Trimming left V 5 bases short and J 1 base short, with 20 bases between. The chain has TRBV28 and TRBJ1-1; no firm D call. Sequencing was performed on PBMCs. The TCR was taken from a man aged 18 to 29 in good health and CMV-seronegative. CDR3 in DNA: TGTGCCAGCAGTCCCGGCACTCTCTACGGGGAGAACACTGAAGCTTTCTTT. Its protein product is CASSPGTLYGENTEAFF.